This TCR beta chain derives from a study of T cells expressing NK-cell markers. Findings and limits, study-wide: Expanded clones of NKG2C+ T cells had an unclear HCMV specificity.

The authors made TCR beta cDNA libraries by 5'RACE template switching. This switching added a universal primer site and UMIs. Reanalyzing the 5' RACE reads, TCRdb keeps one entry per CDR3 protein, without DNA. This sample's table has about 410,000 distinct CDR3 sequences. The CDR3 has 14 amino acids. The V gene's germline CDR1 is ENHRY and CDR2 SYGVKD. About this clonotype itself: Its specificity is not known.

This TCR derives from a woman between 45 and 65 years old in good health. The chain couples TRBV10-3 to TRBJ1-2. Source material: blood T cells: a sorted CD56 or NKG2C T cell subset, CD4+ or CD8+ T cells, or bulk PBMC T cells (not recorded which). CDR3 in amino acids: CAISEGSPNYGYTF.